The entry that follows covers one T cell receptor beta chain sequence. V was pared by 3 bases and J by 3 bases, with 6 bases of the junction left unmatched. CDR1 and CDR2 (germline): MNHNS, SASEGT. The CDR3 has 15 amino acids. This specimen belongs to a study of sequential checkpoint blockade in melanoma. Study-wide background: First-line arms were nivolumab then ipilimumab, or the reverse, randomized 1:1. Each arm's sequence ended with maintenance nivolumab.

Clones were sequenced by immunoSEQ multiplex PCR, and TCRdb holds only the in-frame ones, with some missing. Seen here are approximately 28,000 clones, 75% to 85% observed once, and the top ten hold less than 20%. The treatment: randomized to nivolumab then ipilimumab (arm A) or the reverse (arm B). No patient had prior DNA-damaging chemotherapy. Live CD3+CD8+ CD19− CD56− cells were sorted from PBMCs. The clonotype originates from a human donor with melanoma. Sample: CD8+ T cells sorted from blood (inferred from file names), taken from a patient given nivolumab and ipilimumab in sequence. The chain carries TRBV6-1 and TRBJ2-7; 9 nucleotides align to TRBD1. The CDR3 is CASSDRTGANYEQYF. For the CDR3, the DNA is TGTGCCAGCAGTGATCGGACAGGGGCGAACTACGAGCAGTACTTC.